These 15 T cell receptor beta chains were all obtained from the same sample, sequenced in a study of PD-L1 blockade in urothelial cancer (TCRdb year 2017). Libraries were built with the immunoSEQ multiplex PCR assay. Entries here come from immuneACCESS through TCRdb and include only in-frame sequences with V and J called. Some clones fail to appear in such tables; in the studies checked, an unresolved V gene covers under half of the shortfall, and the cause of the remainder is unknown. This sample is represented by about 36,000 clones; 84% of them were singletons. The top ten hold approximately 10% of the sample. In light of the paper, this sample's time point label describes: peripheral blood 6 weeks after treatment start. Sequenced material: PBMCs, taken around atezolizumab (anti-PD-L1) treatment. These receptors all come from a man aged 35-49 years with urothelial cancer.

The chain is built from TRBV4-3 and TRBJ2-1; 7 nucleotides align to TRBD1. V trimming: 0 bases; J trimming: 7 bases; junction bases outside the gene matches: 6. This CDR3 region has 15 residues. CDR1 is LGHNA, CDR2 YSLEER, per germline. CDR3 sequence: CASSQEGGWGNEQFF. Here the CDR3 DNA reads TGCGCCAGCAGCCAAGAAGGGGGCTGGGGTAATGAGCAGTTCTTC.

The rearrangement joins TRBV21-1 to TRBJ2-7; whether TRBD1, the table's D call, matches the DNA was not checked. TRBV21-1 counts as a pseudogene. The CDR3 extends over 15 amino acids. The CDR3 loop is CASSSKPTGDWEQYF. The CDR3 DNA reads TGTGCCAGCAGCAGTAAACCGACAGGGGATTGGGAGCAGTACTTC.

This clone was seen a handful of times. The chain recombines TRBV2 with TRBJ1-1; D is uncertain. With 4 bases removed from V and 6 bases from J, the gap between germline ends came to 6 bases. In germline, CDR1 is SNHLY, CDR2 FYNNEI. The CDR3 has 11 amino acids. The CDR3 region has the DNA TGTGCCAGCAGTGTTGGGCCTGAAGCTTTCTTT. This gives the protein CASSVGPEAFF.

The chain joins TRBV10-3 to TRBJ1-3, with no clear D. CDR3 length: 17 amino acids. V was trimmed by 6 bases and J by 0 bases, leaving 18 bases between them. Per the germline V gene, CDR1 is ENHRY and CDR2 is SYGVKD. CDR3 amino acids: CAIRDTVGGISGNTIYF. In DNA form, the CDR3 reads TGTGCCATCAGGGATACCGTAGGAGGGATCTCTGGAAACACCATATATTTT.

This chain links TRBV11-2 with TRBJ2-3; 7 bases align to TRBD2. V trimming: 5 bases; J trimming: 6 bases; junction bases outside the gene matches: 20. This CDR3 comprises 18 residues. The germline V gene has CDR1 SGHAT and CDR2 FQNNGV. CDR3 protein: CASSPLIGRADPRDTQYF. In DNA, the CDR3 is TGTGCCAGCAGCCCCCTAATAGGGAGGGCGGACCCGAGGGATACGCAGTATTTT.

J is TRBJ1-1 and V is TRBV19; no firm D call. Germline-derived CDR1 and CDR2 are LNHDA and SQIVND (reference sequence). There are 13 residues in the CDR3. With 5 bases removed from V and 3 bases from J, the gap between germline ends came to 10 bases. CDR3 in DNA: TGTGCCAGTAGTCTGCGTTTCGACACTGAAGCTTTCTTT. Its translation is CASSLRFDTEAFF.

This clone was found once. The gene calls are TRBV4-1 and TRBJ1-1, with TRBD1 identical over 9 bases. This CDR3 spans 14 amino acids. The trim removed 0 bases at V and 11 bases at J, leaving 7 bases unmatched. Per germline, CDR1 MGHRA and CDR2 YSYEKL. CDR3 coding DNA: TGCGCCAGCAGCCAAGAGGGCACAGGGGGCCAGGCTTTCTTT. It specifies CASSQEGTGGQAFF.

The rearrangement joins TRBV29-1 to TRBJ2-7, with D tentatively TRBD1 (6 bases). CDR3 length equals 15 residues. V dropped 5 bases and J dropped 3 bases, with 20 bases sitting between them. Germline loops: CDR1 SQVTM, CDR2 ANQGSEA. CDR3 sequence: CSVIPTTGIRYEQYF. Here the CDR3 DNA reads TGCAGCGTTATCCCGACTACAGGGATCCGCTACGAGCAGTACTTC.

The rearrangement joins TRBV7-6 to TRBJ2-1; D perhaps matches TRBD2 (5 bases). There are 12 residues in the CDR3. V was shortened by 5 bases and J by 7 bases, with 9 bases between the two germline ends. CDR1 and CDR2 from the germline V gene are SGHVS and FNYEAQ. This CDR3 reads CASSPGVNEQFF. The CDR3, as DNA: TGTGCCAGCAGCCCCGGGGTGAATGAGCAGTTCTTC.

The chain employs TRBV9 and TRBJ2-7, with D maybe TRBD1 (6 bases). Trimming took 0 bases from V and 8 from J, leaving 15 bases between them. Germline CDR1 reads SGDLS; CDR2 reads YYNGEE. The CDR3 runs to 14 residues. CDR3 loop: CASSVEDSLEKQYF. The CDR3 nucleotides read TGTGCCAGCAGCGTAGAGGACAGTCTCGAGAAGCAGTACTTC.

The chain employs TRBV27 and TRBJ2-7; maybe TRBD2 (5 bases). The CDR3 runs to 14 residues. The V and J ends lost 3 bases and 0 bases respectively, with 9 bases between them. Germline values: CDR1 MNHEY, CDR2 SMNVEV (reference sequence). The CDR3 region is CASSLTGSSYEQYF. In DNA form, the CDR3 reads TGTGCCAGCAGTTTGACTGGGAGCTCCTACGAGCAGTACTTC.

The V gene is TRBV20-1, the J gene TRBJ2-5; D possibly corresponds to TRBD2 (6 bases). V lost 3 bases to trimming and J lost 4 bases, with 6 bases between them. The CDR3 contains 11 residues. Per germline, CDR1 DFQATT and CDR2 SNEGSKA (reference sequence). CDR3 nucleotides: TGCAGTGCTAGGGGGGGAGAGACCCAGTACTTC. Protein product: CSARGGETQYF.

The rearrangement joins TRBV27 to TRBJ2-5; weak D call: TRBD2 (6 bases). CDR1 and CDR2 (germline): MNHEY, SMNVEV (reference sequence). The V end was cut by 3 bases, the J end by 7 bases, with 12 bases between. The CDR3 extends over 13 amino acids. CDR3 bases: TGTGCCAGCAGTTTGGGGGGTTCGGGGACCCAGTACTTC. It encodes CASSLGGSGTQYF.

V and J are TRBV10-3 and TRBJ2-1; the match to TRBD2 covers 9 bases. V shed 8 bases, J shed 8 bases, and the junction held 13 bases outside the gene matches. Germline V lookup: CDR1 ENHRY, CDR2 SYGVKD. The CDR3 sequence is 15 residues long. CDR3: CAIEGAAGGPDEQFF. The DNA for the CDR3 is TGTGCCATCGAGGGGGCTGCGGGAGGGCCCGATGAGCAGTTCTTC.

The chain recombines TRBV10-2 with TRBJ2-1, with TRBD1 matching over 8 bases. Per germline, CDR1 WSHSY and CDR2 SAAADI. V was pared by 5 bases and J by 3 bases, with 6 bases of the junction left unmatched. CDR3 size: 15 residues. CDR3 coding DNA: TGCGCCAGCAGTTGGGACAGGAGAAGCTACAATGAGCAGTTCTTC. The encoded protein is CASSWDRRSYNEQFF.